This TCR beta chain derives from a study of post-analysis software for immune sequencing data. This clonotype was counted a few times. Antigen specificity is unknown. The germline V gene encodes CDR1 SQVTM and CDR2 ANQGSEA. The V end was cut by 5 bases, the J end by 6 bases, with 14 bases between. The CDR3 is 13 residues long. Unique molecular identifiers had been added to the TCR beta cDNA libraries. With roughly 0.95 to 11 million T cells as the source, a few hundred thousand cDNA molecules resulted. Each CDR3 protein is one row after TCRdb ran MiXCR on the PCR reads. The data contain roughly 600,000 distinct CDR3 sequences, 44% of them singletons. Whole-study findings and limits: Diversity measured as normalized Chao1 was significantly lower in multiple sclerosis patients than in controls. Four to six TRBV segments were more frequent in patients than controls; TRBV5-6, TRBV5-1 and TRBV20-1 belonged to this group.

The V gene is TRBV29-1, the J gene TRBJ2-1, with a tentative D call TRBD1 (5 bases). The TCR originated in a girl under 18 with multiple sclerosis. Sequencing used blood. The CDR3 sequence is CSVLHDRTNEQFF. The CDR3 DNA reads as TGCAGCGTTCTGCATGACAGAACCAATGAGCAGTTCTTC.